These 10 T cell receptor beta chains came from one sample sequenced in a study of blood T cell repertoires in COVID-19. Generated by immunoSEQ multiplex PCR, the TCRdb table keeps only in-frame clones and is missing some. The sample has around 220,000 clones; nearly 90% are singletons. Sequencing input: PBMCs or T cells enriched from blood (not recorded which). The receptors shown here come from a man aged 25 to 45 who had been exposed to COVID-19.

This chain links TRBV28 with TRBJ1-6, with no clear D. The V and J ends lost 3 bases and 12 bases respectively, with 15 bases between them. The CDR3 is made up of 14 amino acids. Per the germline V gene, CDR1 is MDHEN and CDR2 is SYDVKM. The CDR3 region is CASSFGEAARPLHF. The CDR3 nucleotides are TGTGCCAGCAGTTTTGGGGAGGCCGCCAGACCCCTCCACTTT.

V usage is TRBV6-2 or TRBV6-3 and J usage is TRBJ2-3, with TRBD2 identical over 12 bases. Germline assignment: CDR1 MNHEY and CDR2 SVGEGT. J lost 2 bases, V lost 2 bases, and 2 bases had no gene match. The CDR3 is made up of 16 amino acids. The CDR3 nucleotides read TGTGCCAGCAGTTACCGACTAGCGGGGGCCACAGATACGCAGTATTTT. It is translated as CASSYRLAGATDTQYF.

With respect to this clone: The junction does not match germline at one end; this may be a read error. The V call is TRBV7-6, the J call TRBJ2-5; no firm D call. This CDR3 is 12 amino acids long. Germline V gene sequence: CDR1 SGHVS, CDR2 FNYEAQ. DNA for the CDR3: TGTGCCAGCAGCCCCCTCTTGGTTCTTGCGGACTTC. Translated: CASSPLLVLADF.

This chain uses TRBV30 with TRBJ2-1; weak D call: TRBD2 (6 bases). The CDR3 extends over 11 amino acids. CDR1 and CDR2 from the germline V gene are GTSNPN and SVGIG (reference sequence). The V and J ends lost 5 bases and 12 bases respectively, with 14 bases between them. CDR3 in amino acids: CAWGTGTAQFF. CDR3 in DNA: TGTGCCTGGGGAACCGGGACTGCGCAGTTCTTC.

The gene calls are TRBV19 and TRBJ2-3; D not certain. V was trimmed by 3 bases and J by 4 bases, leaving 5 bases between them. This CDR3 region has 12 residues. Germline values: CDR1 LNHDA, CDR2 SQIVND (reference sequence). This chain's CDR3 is CASSIRADTQYF. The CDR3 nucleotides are TGTGCCAGTAGTATTAGAGCAGATACGCAGTATTTT.

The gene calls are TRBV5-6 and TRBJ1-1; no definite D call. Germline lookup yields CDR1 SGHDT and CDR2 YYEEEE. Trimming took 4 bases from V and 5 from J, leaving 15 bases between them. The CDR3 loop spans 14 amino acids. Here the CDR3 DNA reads TGTGCCAGCAGCCCGCGTCCGTTCGCAACTGAAGCTTTCTTT. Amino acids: CASSPRPFATEAFF.

DNA of the CDR3: TGTGCCAGTAGTACCGGACAGGGCGTCTACGAGCAGTACTTC. Its translation: CASSTGQGVYEQYF. The J gene is TRBJ2-7, the V gene TRBV19, with 8 positions matching TRBD1. The V and J ends lost 4 bases and 3 bases, in that order; junction bases with no gene match: 5. Germline loops: CDR1 LNHDA, CDR2 SQIVND (reference sequence). This CDR3 contains 14 residues. Full variable domain (remainder filled in from reference TRBV19 and TRBJ2-7): DGGITQSPKYLFRKEGQNVTLSCEQNLNHDAMYWYRQDPGQGLRLIYYSQIVNDFQKGDIAEGYSVSREKKESFPLTVTSAQKNPTAFYLCASSTGQGVYEQYFGPGTRLTVT.

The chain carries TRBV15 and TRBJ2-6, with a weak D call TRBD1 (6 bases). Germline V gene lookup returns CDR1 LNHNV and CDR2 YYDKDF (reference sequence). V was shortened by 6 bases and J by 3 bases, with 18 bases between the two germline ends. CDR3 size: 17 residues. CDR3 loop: CATSIRGHADGANVLTF. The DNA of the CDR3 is TGTGCCACCAGTATTCGGGGACACGCGGATGGGGCCAACGTCCTGACTTTC.

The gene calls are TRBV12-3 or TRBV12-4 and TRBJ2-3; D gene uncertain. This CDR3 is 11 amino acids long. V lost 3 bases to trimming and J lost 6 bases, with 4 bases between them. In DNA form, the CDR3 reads TGTGCCAGCAGTTTTATGGATACGCAGTATTTT. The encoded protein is CASSFMDTQYF.

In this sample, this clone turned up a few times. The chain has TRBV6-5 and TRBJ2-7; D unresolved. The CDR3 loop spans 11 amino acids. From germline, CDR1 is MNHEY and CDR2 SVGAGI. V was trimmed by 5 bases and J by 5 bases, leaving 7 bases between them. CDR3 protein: CASSLRNEQYF. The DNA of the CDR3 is TGTGCCAGCAGTCTCCGTAACGAGCAGTACTTC.